One sample yielded the 13 T cell receptor beta chains listed below, sequenced in a study of T cell changes during pregnancy in multiple sclerosis. Measured with immunoSEQ multiplex PCR; TCRdb has only the in-frame clones, and not every one. The table has some 51,000 clones, around 93% seen once. The specimen was CD8+ T cells from peripheral blood mononuclear cells, collected in the first trimester of pregnancy. All receptors come from a female donor with multiple sclerosis, enrolled in a pregnancy study.

V usage is TRBV6-5 and J usage is TRBJ2-2, with 8 nucleotides matching TRBD2. The CDR3 loop spans 15 amino acids. The junction had 9 bases not matched to a gene; V was cut back by 5 bases and J by 7 bases. Germline values: CDR1 MNHEY, CDR2 SVGAGI. The CDR3 DNA sequence: TGTGCCAGCAGTCCGGGGGGGCCGGTGGTCGGGGAGCTGTTTTTT. It translates to CASSPGGPVVGELFF.

The chain combines TRBV6-1 with TRBJ2-1, with 11 bases matching TRBD2. Germline V gene data show CDR1 as MNHNS and CDR2 as SASEGT. J was trimmed by 5 bases and V by 5 bases; bases with no gene match: 5. This CDR3 has 15 residues. CDR3 amino acids: CASSNLAGGNNEQFF. The CDR3, as DNA: TGTGCCAGCAGTAATCTAGCGGGGGGCAACAATGAGCAGTTCTTC.

This clone was found once. The chain's CDR3 is CASSLGEGTQHF. The CDR3 region has the DNA TGTGCCAGCAGCTTAGGGGAGGGTACCCAGCATTTT. The chain links TRBV7-6 to TRBJ1-5; D gene uncertain. The CDR3 is 12 amino acids. V lost 1 base, J lost 11 bases, and 9 bases lay in between. Germline-derived CDR1 and CDR2 are SGHVS and FNYEAQ.

The V call is TRBV7-9, the J call TRBJ1-4; D unclear. CDR3 size: 16 residues. CDR1 and CDR2 from the germline V gene are SEHNR and FQNEAQ (reference sequence). Deletions cut 3 bases from V and 5 bases from J, with 16 bases between. This chain's CDR3 is CASSLPLEGWNEKLFF. The CDR3 DNA reads as TGTGCCAGCAGCTTGCCCTTGGAGGGTTGGAATGAAAAACTGTTTTTT. The whole variable domain, filled in from reference TRBV7-9 and TRBJ1-4, reads DTGVSQNPRHKITKRGQNVTFRCDPISEHNRLYWYRQTLGQGPEFLTYFQNEAQLEKSRLLSDRFSAERPKGSFSTLEIQRTEQGDSAMYLCASSLPLEGWNEKLFFGSGTQLSVL.

The rearrangement joins TRBV5-4 to TRBJ2-4; a weak D match, TRBD2 (6 bases). Trimming shortened V by 3 bases and J by 0 bases, and 13 bases separated the two germline ends. The germline CDR1 and CDR2 sequences are SGHNT and YYREEE (reference sequence). The CDR3 is 16 residues long. In DNA, the CDR3 is TGTGCCAGCAGCTCGGGGGACTTCCTAGCCAAAAACATTCAGTACTTC. Protein product: CASSSGDFLAKNIQYF.

The V gene is TRBV27, the J gene TRBJ2-7, with D tentatively TRBD1 (6 bases). V gave up 6 bases and J gave up 4 bases, with 19 bases separating them. Germline V gene sequence: CDR1 MNHEY, CDR2 SMNVEV (reference sequence). The CDR3 spans 15 residues. As DNA, the CDR3 is TGTGCCAGCAGGGACAGAACAGGTCCCCATTACGAGCAGTACTTC. This sequence encodes CASRDRTGPHYEQYF.

About this clone itself: Other nucleotide sequences in the sample specify the same CDR3. The chain recombines TRBV27 with TRBJ2-7; 9 bases fit TRBD1. CDR1 is MNHEY, CDR2 SMNVEV, per germline (reference sequence). The CDR3 extends over 14 amino acids. V trimming: 3 bases; J trimming: 4 bases; junction bases outside the gene matches: 4. The CDR3 here is CASSFGTGSYEQYF. The DNA of the CDR3 is TGTGCCAGCAGTTTCGGGACAGGGAGTTACGAGCAGTACTTC.

V is TRBV4-1 and J is TRBJ2-5; 7 bases map to TRBD2. Losses at the gene ends were 5 bases for V and 0 bases for J; bases not matched to a gene: 12. CDR1 and CDR2 from the germline V gene are MGHRA and YSYEKL. The CDR3 has 17 residues. CDR3 amino acids: CASSDPTRSGYQETQYF. CDR3 DNA: TGCGCCAGCAGCGACCCCACCCGTAGCGGGTACCAAGAGACCCAGTACTTC.

J is TRBJ1-2 and V is TRBV28; 12 bases match TRBD1. The CDR3 loop spans 15 amino acids. Germline CDR1 is MDHEN and CDR2 is SYDVKM. V was clipped by 6 bases and J by 5 bases; unmatched bases: 7. The CDR3 reads CASRMGQGAFYGYTF. The CDR3 DNA is TGTGCCAGCAGGATGGGACAGGGGGCTTTTTATGGCTACACCTTC.

This clone was detected a few times. The rearrangement uses TRBV14 and TRBJ1-2; 8 bases match TRBD1. Trimming at V came to 0 bases and at J to 3 bases, leaving 6 bases not matched to a gene. The CDR3 loop spans 16 amino acids. In germline, CDR1 is SGHDN, CDR2 FVKESK. CDR3 residues: CASSQEGQGAYYGYTF. DNA of the CDR3: TGTGCCAGCAGCCAAGAAGGGCAGGGGGCGTACTATGGCTACACCTTC.

The J gene is TRBJ2-3, the V gene TRBV27, with D perhaps matching TRBD2 (6 bases). The germline V gene has CDR1 MNHEY and CDR2 SMNVEV (reference sequence). The length of the CDR3 is 16 residues. V lost 2 bases and J lost 2, with 14 bases in between. The CDR3 DNA reads TGTGCCAGCAGTTTAACGAAAGTGGGACTCACAGATACGCAGTATTTT. Protein product: CASSLTKVGLTDTQYF.

This clone was observed a single time. The chain couples TRBV6-5 to TRBJ1-1; D is perhaps TRBD1 (5 bases). CDR1 and CDR2 (germline): MNHEY, SVGAGI. V gave up 7 bases and J gave up 4 bases, with 19 bases separating them. The CDR3 loop spans 15 amino acids. The CDR3 loop is CASTKGPDGGTEAFF. CDR3 sequence (DNA): TGTGCCAGCACAAAGGGTCCCGACGGGGGCACTGAAGCTTTCTTT.

This clone was detected once. V usage is TRBV2 and J usage is TRBJ2-7; a possible D gene is TRBD1 (6 bases). This CDR3 has 15 amino acids. Germline assignment: CDR1 SNHLY and CDR2 FYNNEI. Trimming shortened V by 2 bases and J by 0 bases, and 11 bases separated the two germline ends. The CDR3 bases are TGTGCCAGCAGTGAAAACGTGGACAGCTCCTACGAGCAGTACTTC. This codes for CASSENVDSSYEQYF. The whole variable domain, remainder taken from reference TRBV2 and TRBJ2-7, is EPEVTQTPSHQVTQMGQEVILRCVPISNHLYFYWYRQILGQKVEFLVSFYNNEISEKSEIFDDQFSVERPDGSNFTLKIRSTKLEDSAMYFCASSENVDSSYEQYFGPGTRLTVT.